The 11 T cell receptor beta chains below all came from one sample that was sequenced in a study of cytomegalovirus exposure and HLA in healthy donors (dated by TCRdb to 2015 to 2018). The protocol used for the library was the immunoSEQ multiplex PCR assay. For the multiplex PCR, a mixture combining 60 forward primers for TCR Vbeta segments and 13 reverse primers for TCR Jbeta segments was used. TCRdb provides this immuneACCESS table in a form limited to in-frame rearrangements. Some clones are lacking; in checked studies, under half of them reflect an unresolved V gene, and why the rest are absent is not known. This sample is represented by more than 70,000 clones; 60% to 80% of them were singletons. Clones ranked in the top ten supply about 1.9% of the sample. Specimen: PBMCs. The receptors stem from a boy aged 5-17 years in good health and CMV-seronegative.

The chain couples TRBV20-1 to TRBJ2-7; perhaps TRBD1 as D (6 bases). This CDR3 spans 11 amino acids. The V gene's germline CDR1 is DFQATT and CDR2 SNEGSKA (reference sequence). Trimming removed 3 bases from V and 7 bases from J, with 10 bases in between. DNA of the CDR3: TGCAGTGCTAGCACAACAGGGGAGCAGTACTTC. Its protein is CSASTTGEQYF.

CDR3: CASRVFGDSYNSPLHF. CDR3 DNA: TGTGCCAGCAGGGTTTTCGGGGATTCCTATAATTCACCCCTCCACTTT. This sequence joins TRBV2 and TRBJ1-6; no definite D call. The V end was cut by 6 bases, the J end by 1 base, with 13 bases between. Germline lookup yields CDR1 SNHLY and CDR2 FYNNEI. CDR3 length: 16 residues.

CDR3 DNA sequence: TGTGCCAGTACCTGGGACTTGAGCTCCTACAATGAGCAGTTCTTC. Translating it yields CASTWDLSSYNEQFF. The chain has TRBV19 and TRBJ2-1; D is perhaps TRBD2 (6 bases). CDR3 length: 15 residues. Germline-derived CDR1 and CDR2 are LNHDA and SQIVND (reference sequence). V was cut by 7 bases and J by 0 bases, with 13 bases left in between.

V and J are TRBV19 and TRBJ1-1; D is perhaps TRBD1 (5 bases). This CDR3 has 14 residues. Germline V CDR1 and CDR2: LNHDA, SQIVND (reference sequence). Between the trimmed V and J ends, which lost 6 bases and 6 bases, there was a span of 17 bases. The CDR3 nucleotides read TGTGCCAGTAGCATCCAGGGTGTGCGCGCTGAAGCTTTCTTT. It yields the protein CASSIQGVRAEAFF.

The gene calls are TRBV2 and TRBJ2-3; 10 bases fit TRBD1. Germline CDR1 is SNHLY and CDR2 is FYNNEI. V gave up 5 bases and J gave up 4 bases; unmatched junction bases: 21. There are 20 residues in the CDR3. The CDR3 protein is CASSWGAGISGTGDSDTQYF. CDR3 bases: TGTGCCAGCAGTTGGGGGGCCGGCATTTCCGGGACAGGGGATTCAGATACGCAGTATTTT.

V gene TRBV7-8 combines with J gene TRBJ1-5; 10 bases fit TRBD1. Germline CDR1 SGHVS, CDR2 FQNEAQ. V gave up 4 bases and J gave up 6 bases; unmatched junction bases: 3. The CDR3 has 14 amino acids. The CDR3 bases are TGTGCCAGCAGCTGGACAGGGGGGGCTCAGCCCCAGCATTTT. Its protein is CASSWTGGAQPQHF.

This chain joins TRBV9 and TRBJ2-3, with D possibly matching TRBD1 (6 bases). This CDR3 has 15 residues. V lost 3 bases and J lost 4, with 15 bases in between. Germline V gene lookup returns CDR1 SGDLS and CDR2 YYNGEE. CDR3 protein: CASSAGTTTADTQYF. CDR3 bases: TGTGCCAGCAGCGCAGGGACAACCACGGCAGATACGCAGTATTTT.

The rearrangement joins TRBV15 to TRBJ1-2; D is possibly TRBD1 (6 bases). CDR1 LNHNV and CDR2 YYDKDF come from the germline V gene (reference sequence). The CDR3 is made up of 16 amino acids. V gave up 0 bases and J gave up 4 bases, with 15 bases separating them. The CDR3 is CATSRERQATPYGYTF. The CDR3 DNA follows: TGTGCCACCAGCAGAGAAAGACAGGCCACCCCCTATGGCTACACCTTC.

V gene TRBV5-6 combines with J gene TRBJ1-2, with TRBD1 as a possible D gene (6 bases). The CDR3 length is 13 residues. Trimming took off 3 bases at V and 5 bases at J, with 11 bases between the two ends. Germline CDR1 and CDR2: SGHDT and YYEEEE. CDR3 region: CASSSGVRYGYTF. The CDR3 DNA sequence: TGTGCCAGCAGCTCAGGGGTTCGATATGGCTACACCTTC.

The chain couples TRBV27 to TRBJ2-5; 10 bases fit TRBD2. Germline V gene data show CDR1 as MNHEY and CDR2 as SMNVEV (reference sequence). Trimming at V came to 5 bases and at J to 4 bases, leaving 7 bases not matched to a gene. This CDR3 has 15 amino acids. The CDR3 bases are TGTGCCAGCAGTAATAGCGGGAGGCCCAGAGAGACCCAGTACTTC. It translates to CASSNSGRPRETQYF.

The chain joins TRBV13 to TRBJ2-7; TRBD1 is a possible D gene (7 bases). Trimming pared 4 bases from V and 4 bases from J, leaving 11 bases between. In germline, CDR1 is PRHDT, CDR2 FYEKMQ (reference sequence). This CDR3 spans 13 amino acids. CDR3 sequence reads: CASSSAGGYEQYF. Here the CDR3 DNA reads TGTGCCAGCAGCTCGGCAGGGGGGTACGAGCAGTACTTC.